The 17 T cell receptor beta chains in this list originate from one sample, sequenced in a study of cytomegalovirus exposure and HLA in healthy donors. Both 60 Vbeta primers and 13 Jbeta primers went into the PCR. The protocol was immunoSEQ multiplex PCR, while the TCRdb copy is restricted to in-frame clones and leaves out a portion. The data hold 270,000 or so clones, with 70% to 90% observed a single time. The sequenced material came from PBMCs. The origin of the receptors is a man aged 35 to 55 in good health and CMV-seropositive.

The J gene is TRBJ2-1, the V gene TRBV7-3; the D gene is possibly TRBD2 (6 bases). The CDR3 is 17 residues long. The V gene lost 3 bases and the J gene lost 0 bases, with 15 bases spanning the gap. The germline V gene has CDR1 SGHTA and CDR2 FQGTGA. The CDR3 reads CASSFGGVEDSYNEQFF. CDR3 bases: TGTGCCAGCAGCTTCGGCGGGGTGGAAGACTCCTACAATGAGCAGTTCTTC.

The DNA of the CDR3 is TGCGCCAGCAGCCAAGGGGCCGTGACCTACGAGCAGTACTTC. It codes for CASSQGAVTYEQYF. The chain recombines TRBV4-1 with TRBJ2-7, with no clear D. Germline CDR1 reads MGHRA; CDR2 reads YSYEKL. V gave up 1 base and J gave up 2 bases, with 9 bases separating them. This CDR3 region has 14 residues.

The J gene is TRBJ2-1, the V gene TRBV2, with D possibly TRBD1 on 6 matching bases. Germline V lookup: CDR1 SNHLY, CDR2 FYNNEI. The CDR3 loop spans 12 amino acids. Trimming removed 6 bases from V and 11 bases from J, with 14 bases in between. The CDR3 protein is CASSQDSPKQFF. Here the CDR3 DNA reads TGTGCCAGCAGCCAGGACAGCCCAAAGCAGTTCTTC.

This chain uses TRBV28 with TRBJ2-7; no clear D gene. CDR3 size: 15 residues. Germline values: CDR1 MDHEN, CDR2 SYDVKM. V was pared by 1 base and J by 0 bases, with 10 bases between. In nucleotides, the CDR3 is TGTGCCAGCAGTTTATCGTCGTACAGCTCCTACGAGCAGTACTTC. Its protein is CASSLSSYSSYEQYF.

V usage is TRBV6-5 and J usage is TRBJ2-7; 7 bases align to TRBD2. The V segment lost 5 bases and the J segment 1 base; nucleotides outside the gene matches: 8. The CDR3 spans 15 residues. Per the germline V gene, CDR1 is MNHEY and CDR2 is SVGAGI. CDR3 protein: CASSGVAGLSYEQYF. The DNA for the CDR3 is TGTGCCAGCAGTGGGGTAGCGGGCCTGTCCTACGAGCAGTACTTC.

The V call is TRBV11-2, the J call TRBJ2-3, with a possible D match to TRBD2 (5 bases). This CDR3 region has 15 residues. Trimming left V 6 bases short and J 3 bases short, with 16 bases between. Per germline, CDR1 SGHAT and CDR2 FQNNGV. The CDR3 DNA follows: TGTGCCAGCAGTCCTCTGCTAGCACAGACAGATACGCAGTATTTT. It translates to CASSPLLAQTDTQYF.

This clone has only one observation. The genes are TRBV27 and TRBJ2-1; D may be TRBD2 (6 bases). Germline V CDR1 and CDR2: MNHEY, SMNVEV (reference sequence). The CDR3 extends over 13 amino acids. The V end lost 3 bases, the J end lost 7 bases, and 10 bases lay between the germline ends. CDR3 sequence (DNA): TGTGCCAGCAGTTTTACGGGAGTGAATGAGCAGTTCTTC. Translating gives CASSFTGVNEQFF.

This chain uses TRBV9 with TRBJ1-2, with 10 bases fitting TRBD1. Germline trimming cut 3 bases from V and 6 bases from J; bases unmatched to any gene: 11. Looked up from germline, CDR1 is SGDLS and CDR2 is YYNGEE. CDR3 size: 16 residues. This CDR3 is CASSGPIQTGGHGYTF. The CDR3 DNA sequence: TGTGCCAGCAGCGGACCCATTCAGACAGGGGGCCATGGCTACACCTTC.

This clone was counted between two and nine times. The V and J genes are TRBV25-1 and TRBJ1-4; D perhaps matches TRBD1 (5 bases). Germline V gene data show CDR1 as MGHDK and CDR2 as SYGVNS. This CDR3 region has 15 residues. V was shortened by 3 bases and J by 8 bases, with 16 bases between the two germline ends. CDR3 coding DNA: TGTGCCAGCAGTGACGCGGGGACGGGAAGAGAAAAACTGTTTTTT. Its protein is CASSDAGTGREKLFF.

The gene calls are TRBV28 and TRBJ1-5; tentative D call: TRBD1 (5 bases). V dropped 3 bases and J dropped 5 bases, with 11 bases sitting between them. This CDR3 is 14 amino acids long. Germline values: CDR1 MDHEN, CDR2 SYDVKM. The DNA of the CDR3 is TGTGCCAGCAGTTTGCGGGGGGTCCATCAGCCCCAGCATTTT. The encoded protein is CASSLRGVHQPQHF.

The chain carries TRBV7-9 and TRBJ2-6; D is unresolved. Germline CDR1 and CDR2: SEHNR and FQNEAQ (reference sequence). The V gene lost 5 bases and the J gene lost 0 bases, with 8 bases spanning the gap. The CDR3 is 15 residues long. CDR3 protein: CASSKFSSGANVLTF. CDR3 coding DNA: TGTGCCAGCAGCAAGTTTAGCTCTGGGGCCAACGTCCTGACTTTC.

The chain uses TRBV11-2 and TRBJ2-5; D possibly corresponds to TRBD2 (5 bases). Trimming removed 3 bases at V and 2 bases at J, with 16 bases between. In germline, CDR1 is SGHAT, CDR2 FQNNGV. The CDR3 contains 16 residues. Here the CDR3 reads CASSLSSEGIQETQYF. The CDR3 region has the DNA TGTGCCAGCAGCTTGTCTAGTGAGGGCATACAAGAGACCCAGTACTTC.

The chain has TRBV30 and TRBJ2-7, with 9 nucleotides matching TRBD1. Germline V lookup: CDR1 GTSNPN, CDR2 SVGIG (reference sequence). The trim removed 8 bases at V and 3 bases at J, leaving 17 bases unmatched. This CDR3 is 16 amino acids long. The CDR3 is CARDRDKTGSIYEQYF. CDR3 DNA: TGTGCCAGGGACAGGGACAAGACGGGGTCCATCTACGAGCAGTACTTC.

This chain links TRBV29-1 with TRBJ2-7; 7 bases agree with TRBD1. The germline gives CDR1 SQVTM, CDR2 ANQGSEA. The junction had 2 bases not matched to a gene; V was cut back by 6 bases and J by 3 bases. CDR3 length: 11 residues. The CDR3 spells CSVRDSYEQYF. The CDR3 region has the DNA TGCAGCGTGAGGGACAGCTACGAGCAGTACTTC.

This clone was detected only once. The chain uses TRBV9 and TRBJ2-1; the match to TRBD2 covers 8 bases. The germline gives CDR1 SGDLS, CDR2 YYNGEE. V lost 3 bases and J lost 4; bases outside the gene matches: 6. The CDR3 has 15 residues. DNA for the CDR3: TGTGCCAGCAGCGCCGGACTAGCTCTATACAATGAGCAGTTCTTC. Protein: CASSAGLALYNEQFF.

In this sample, this clone turned up once. The chain is built from TRBV7-3 and TRBJ2-3, with 8 bases identical to TRBD1. J lost 3 bases, V lost 5 bases, and 7 bases had no gene match. Germline lookup yields CDR1 SGHTA and CDR2 FQGTGA. The CDR3 is made up of 15 amino acids. This chain's CDR3 is CASSDRGGSTDTQYF. DNA of the CDR3: TGTGCCAGCAGCGACAGGGGTGGGTCGACAGATACGCAGTATTTT.

This clone came up once. The V gene is TRBV5-1, the J gene TRBJ1-1, with D perhaps TRBD1 (5 bases). CDR3 size: 14 residues. Germline V gives CDR1 SGHRS, CDR2 YFSETQ. The V and J ends lost 4 bases and 1 base respectively, with 11 bases between them. CDR3 coding DNA: TGCGCCAGCAGCCCTCGGGGGTGGAACACTGAAGCTTTCTTT. Amino acids: CASSPRGWNTEAFF.